These 28 T cell receptor beta chains were sequenced from one sample in a study of Ad26.COV2.S vaccination and SARS-CoV-2 variants. Repertoires were generated with immunoSEQ multiplex PCR, while TCRdb's copy carries only in-frame clones and drops some. In the table there are a few hundred thousand clones, more than 75% of which are singletons. Sample treatment: roughly 20 received Ad26.COV2.S at low or high dose, single or two shots; about 5 received placebo; per-sample allocation not given. At day 63 after the first vaccine or placebo injection, samples were drawn. The input for sequencing was peripheral blood, taken in a trial of Ad26.COV2.S vaccine versus placebo. These receptors were collected from a person between 18 and 65 years old who received the Ad26.COV2.S COVID-19 vaccine or a placebo.

V is TRBV28 and J is TRBJ2-4, with D possibly being TRBD2 (6 bases). V was shortened by 6 bases and J by 1 base, with 13 bases between the two germline ends. This CDR3 has 15 amino acids. CDR1 and CDR2 from the germline V gene are MDHEN and SYDVKM. The CDR3 is CASSLGGSAKNIQYF. CDR3 sequence (DNA): TGTGCCAGCAGCCTGGGGGGTTCTGCCAAAAACATTCAGTACTTC.

V gene TRBV5-4 combines with J gene TRBJ2-4, with a weak D call TRBD2 (5 bases). V shed 0 bases and J shed 8 bases, with 12 bases lying between them. Looked up from germline, CDR1 is SGHNT and CDR2 is YYREEE (reference sequence). CDR3 length: 14 residues. For the CDR3, the DNA is TGTGCCAGCAGCTTGGCCGAGGGCCGGGACATTCAGTACTTC. It specifies CASSLAEGRDIQYF.

The V gene is TRBV4-3, the J gene TRBJ2-3; the D is unclear. This CDR3 is 14 amino acids long. Germline CDR1 LGHNA, CDR2 YSLEER. The V gene lost 2 bases and the J gene lost 6 bases, with 12 bases spanning the gap. The CDR3 region has the DNA TGCGCCAGCAGCCAATCTTCCCTCCCGGATACGCAGTATTTT. This sequence encodes CASSQSSLPDTQYF.

This rearrangement joins TRBV9 to TRBJ2-3, with 9 nucleotides matching TRBD1. The length of the CDR3 is 18 residues. V shed 1 base, J shed 1 base, and the junction held 10 bases outside the gene matches. The germline V gene has CDR1 SGDLS and CDR2 YYNGEE. For the CDR3, the DNA is TGTGCCAGCAGCGTACCCGTCTACCGGGACAGGGGCACAGATACGCAGTATTTT. As protein: CASSVPVYRDRGTDTQYF.

The chain joins TRBV10-3 to TRBJ1-1, with D uncertain. The CDR3 extends over 13 amino acids. CDR1 ENHRY and CDR2 SYGVKD come from the germline V gene. The V and J ends lost 2 bases and 4 bases respectively, with 8 bases between them. CDR3 sequence (DNA): TGTGCCATCAGTGAGATGGGGTCCACTGAAGCTTTCTTT. This translates into CAISEMGSTEAFF.

To note about this clone: This sample includes further DNA sequences coding for the same CDR3. The chain joins TRBV9 to TRBJ1-5; TRBD1 might be the D (5 bases). V was clipped by 0 bases and J by 6 bases, with 7 bases between them. Germline assignment: CDR1 SGDLS and CDR2 YYNGEE. CDR3 length: 13 amino acids. The CDR3 loop is CASSVDQGQPQHF. The CDR3 bases are TGTGCCAGCAGCGTAGACCAGGGTCAGCCCCAGCATTTT.

This clone was observed a few times. The rearrangement joins TRBV12-3 or TRBV12-4 to TRBJ1-6; no reliable D call. The CDR3 is 13 residues long. V dropped 2 bases and J dropped 10 bases, with 9 bases sitting between them. The CDR3 loop is CASSLKSKSPLHF. CDR3 nucleotide sequence: TGTGCCAGCAGTTTAAAATCCAAGTCACCCCTCCACTTT.

The gene calls are TRBV6-5 and TRBJ2-5; TRBD2 agrees at 9 bases. Germline V gene sequence: CDR1 MNHEY, CDR2 SVGAGI. The CDR3 is 15 amino acids. The trim removed 6 bases at V and 5 bases at J, leaving 10 bases unmatched. In DNA, the CDR3 is TGTGCCAGCAGAGCTCCGGGACTAGCTAGCGAGACCCAGTACTTC. Protein: CASRAPGLASETQYF.

Notes on this clone: This specimen includes other DNA sequences encoding the same CDR3. The chain is built from TRBV27 and TRBJ1-1; D is unclear. CDR1 is MNHEY, CDR2 SMNVEV, per germline (reference sequence). This CDR3 contains 11 residues. Trimming pared 2 bases from V and 11 bases from J, leaving 9 bases between. CDR3 DNA: TGTGCCAGCAGTTTAGGTCCCGAGGCTTTCTTT. It is translated as CASSLGPEAFF.

The chain is built from TRBV11-2 and TRBJ1-1; D may be TRBD1 (6 bases). This CDR3 spans 18 amino acids. Germline loops: CDR1 SGHAT, CDR2 FQNNGV. Trimming stripped 1 base from V and 3 bases from J, with 21 bases between. This CDR3 is CASSLVGIGGGADTEAFF. CDR3 coding DNA: TGTGCCAGCAGCTTAGTGGGTATCGGTGGGGGGGCCGACACTGAAGCTTTCTTT.

The chain links TRBV29-1 to TRBJ2-3; D is unresolved. This CDR3 is 10 amino acids long. Germline-derived CDR1 and CDR2 are SQVTM and ANQGSEA. V lost 7 bases, J lost 3 bases, and 5 bases lay in between. In DNA, the CDR3 is TGCAGCGCCGTTACAGATACGCAGTATTTT. Amino acid sequence: CSAVTDTQYF.

The rearrangement uses TRBV18 and TRBJ2-3; the D is unclear. Per the germline V gene, CDR1 is KGHSH and CDR2 is LQKENI. The CDR3 has 13 residues. V lost 2 bases and J lost 7, with 10 bases in between. CDR3 protein: CASSPTDGYTQYF. The CDR3 region has the DNA TGTGCCAGCTCACCAACTGACGGTTATACGCAGTATTTT.

This clone has only one observation. The chain has TRBV27 and TRBJ1-5; D is uncertain. V was clipped by 5 bases and J by 3 bases, with 23 bases between them. The CDR3 is 18 amino acids. Germline CDR1 reads MNHEY; CDR2 reads SMNVEV (reference sequence). The CDR3: CASSPLFVSDQNNQPQHF. As DNA, the CDR3 is TGTGCCAGCAGTCCCCTTTTTGTAAGCGACCAGAACAATCAGCCCCAGCATTTT.

The chain uses TRBV4-1 and TRBJ2-2; D may match TRBD1 or TRBD2 (6 bases each). Germline CDR1 reads MGHRA; CDR2 reads YSYEKL. The CDR3 covers 15 residues. The germline V and J ends were trimmed by 7 bases and 1 base, with 13 bases remaining between them. DNA for the CDR3: TGCGCCAGCATGGGGGGACACGTGAACACCGGGGAGCTGTTTTTT. Residues: CASMGGHVNTGELFF.

V is TRBV28 and J is TRBJ2-3; 7 bases fit TRBD1. Per the germline V gene, CDR1 is MDHEN and CDR2 is SYDVKM. After removal of 8 bases from V and 1 base from J, the junction contained 6 bases not matched to a gene. CDR3 length: 14 amino acids. The CDR3 DNA reads TGTGCCAGCGCCGTCGGGACAGGCACAGATACGCAGTATTTT. Translating gives CASAVGTGTDTQYF.

This clone has just one count. This likely comes from a read error, as the CDR3 has no conserved phenylalanine or tryptophan at its end. The DNA is left out, because the CDR3 cannot be placed on it with certainty; the CDR3 is given as TCRdb lists it. The rearrangement uses TRBV2 and TRBJ2-7; the table's TRBD1 call for D was not verified on the DNA. CDR1 and CDR2 from the germline V gene are SNHLY and FYNNEI. The CDR3 is 11 amino acids long, termini counted. This chain's CDR3 is CASSELGHSTL.

CDR3 amino acids: CASSGGLAGGQVLETQYF. CDR3 coding DNA: TGTGCCAGCAGCGGAGGACTAGCGGGGGGGCAGGTGTTGGAGACCCAGTACTTC. The chain recombines TRBV5-5 with TRBJ2-5, with 15 bases identical to TRBD2. Per germline, CDR1 SGHKS and CDR2 YYEKEE (reference sequence). J was trimmed by 5 bases and V by 4 bases; bases with no gene match: 12. This CDR3 comprises 18 residues. The full variable domain, in which reference TRBV5-5 and TRBJ2-5 provide the parts outside the CDR3, is DAGVTQSPTHLIKTRGQQVTLRCSPISGHKSVSWYQQVLGQGPQFIFQYYEKEERGRGNFPDRFSARQFPNYSSELNVNALLLGDSALYLCASSGGLAGGQVLETQYFGPGTRLLVL.

The chain's CDR3 is CASSEGLDDYGYTF. The CDR3 bases are TGTGCCAGCAGTGAAGGTTTAGATGACTATGGCTACACCTTC. The chain has TRBV2 and TRBJ1-2, with D unresolved. V was cut by 1 base and J by 3 bases, with 9 bases left in between. The CDR3 totals 14 residues. Germline CDR1 SNHLY, CDR2 FYNNEI.

The chain carries TRBV5-1 and TRBJ2-5, with TRBD2 identical over 9 bases. The trim removed 0 bases at V and 3 bases at J, leaving 6 bases unmatched. This CDR3 comprises 16 residues. CDR1 is SGHRS, CDR2 YFSETQ, per germline. The CDR3 nucleotides are TGCGCCAGCAGCTTGGATCGCGGGGGGGCGGAAGAGACCCAGTACTTC. It specifies CASSLDRGGAEETQYF.

The CDR3 DNA reads as TGTGCCAGCAGCCCCGGGACTAGTAGCACAGATACGCAGTATTTT. It is translated as CASSPGTSSTDTQYF. The V and J genes are TRBV5-6 and TRBJ2-3; 8 bases are a match to TRBD2. Trimming at V came to 4 bases and at J to 0 bases, leaving 4 bases not matched to a gene. Germline CDR1 SGHDT, CDR2 YYEEEE. This CDR3 spans 15 amino acids.

The J gene is TRBJ1-5, the V gene TRBV2, with D perhaps matching TRBD1 (6 bases). This CDR3 is built from 14 residues. The germline V gene encodes CDR1 SNHLY and CDR2 FYNNEI. Trimming stripped 3 bases from V and 6 bases from J, with 12 bases between. CDR3 residues: CASSEGAGIQPQHF. The CDR3 DNA follows: TGTGCCAGCAGTGAGGGGGCCGGGATTCAGCCCCAGCATTTT.

The chain employs TRBV9 and TRBJ1-4, with unresolved D. The CDR3 runs 15 residues. V shed 2 bases and J shed 4 bases, with 12 bases lying between them. Germline V gene sequence: CDR1 SGDLS, CDR2 YYNGEE. The CDR3 DNA sequence: TGTGCCAGCAGCGTTACTGCAGGAGTTAATGAAAAACTGTTTTTT. Protein: CASSVTAGVNEKLFF.

This rearrangement joins TRBV24-1 to TRBJ2-6, with D uncertain. The CDR3 runs 20 residues. V dropped 4 bases and J dropped 0 bases, with 21 bases sitting between them. Germline V lookup: CDR1 KGHDR, CDR2 SFDVKD. The CDR3 sequence: CATSEILPGYTLSGANVLTF. The CDR3 nucleotides are TGTGCCACCAGTGAAATTTTGCCAGGTTACACCCTCTCTGGGGCCAACGTCCTGACTTTC.

The J gene is TRBJ2-2, the V gene TRBV28; D is uncertain. This CDR3 has 14 amino acids. V was shortened by 4 bases and J by 0 bases, with 6 bases between the two germline ends. CDR1 and CDR2 from the germline V gene are MDHEN and SYDVKM. CDR3 sequence: CASSSRSNTGELFF. For the CDR3, the DNA is TGTGCCAGCAGTTCCAGGTCGAACACCGGGGAGCTGTTTTTT.

This chain uses TRBV7-6 with TRBJ2-3; a possible D gene is TRBD2 (6 bases). Germline V gives CDR1 SGHVS, CDR2 FNYEAQ. V lost 4 bases and J lost 6, with 14 bases in between. The CDR3 spans 14 residues. CDR3 nucleotides: TGTGCCAGCAGCTCCGCTAGGGCGGGGGATACGCAGTATTTT. It encodes CASSSARAGDTQYF.

CDR3 amino acids: CASSQGKDRNYGYTF. In DNA, the CDR3 is TGCGCCAGCAGTCAAGGAAAGGACAGAAACTATGGCTACACCTTC. The J gene is TRBJ1-2, the V gene TRBV23-1, with a weak D call TRBD1 (6 bases). TRBV23-1 is sorted into the ORF group, with uncertain function. This CDR3 has 15 amino acids. Trimming shortened V by 2 bases and J by 2 bases, and 12 bases separated the two germline ends.

This chain links TRBV30 with TRBJ1-2; D is ambiguous. The CDR3 extends over 12 amino acids. Trimming shortened V by 8 bases and J by 2 bases, and 12 bases separated the two germline ends. Germline values: CDR1 GTSNPN, CDR2 SVGIG (reference sequence). The CDR3 loop reads CAHYSRNYGYTF. CDR3 bases: TGTGCCCACTATTCAAGGAACTATGGCTACACCTTC.

This chain connects TRBV6-5 to TRBJ2-5; D might be TRBD2 (5 bases). V lost 7 bases and J lost 2, with 14 bases in between. In germline, CDR1 is MNHEY, CDR2 SVGAGI. This CDR3 contains 14 residues. The CDR3 sequence: CASKLKRTQETQYF. For the CDR3, the DNA is TGTGCCAGCAAACTGAAGCGGACTCAAGAGACCCAGTACTTC.